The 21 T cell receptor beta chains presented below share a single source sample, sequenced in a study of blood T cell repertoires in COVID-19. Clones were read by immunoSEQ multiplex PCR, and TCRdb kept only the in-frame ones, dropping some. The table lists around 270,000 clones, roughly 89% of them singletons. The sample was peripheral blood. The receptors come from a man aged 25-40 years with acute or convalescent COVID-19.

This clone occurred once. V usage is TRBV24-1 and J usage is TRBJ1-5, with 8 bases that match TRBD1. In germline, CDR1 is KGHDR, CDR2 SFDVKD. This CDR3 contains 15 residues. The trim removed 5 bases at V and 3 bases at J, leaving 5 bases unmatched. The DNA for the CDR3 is TGTGCCACCAGTGTAGCAGGGGGCAACAATCAGCCCCAGCATTTT. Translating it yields CATSVAGGNNQPQHF.

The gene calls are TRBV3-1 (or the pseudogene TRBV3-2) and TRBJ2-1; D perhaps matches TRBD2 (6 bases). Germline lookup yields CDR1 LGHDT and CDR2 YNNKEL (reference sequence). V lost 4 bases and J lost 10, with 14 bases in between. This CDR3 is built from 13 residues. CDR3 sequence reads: CASSPSTRREQFF. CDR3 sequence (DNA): TGTGCCAGCAGCCCATCGACTAGGAGAGAGCAGTTCTTC.

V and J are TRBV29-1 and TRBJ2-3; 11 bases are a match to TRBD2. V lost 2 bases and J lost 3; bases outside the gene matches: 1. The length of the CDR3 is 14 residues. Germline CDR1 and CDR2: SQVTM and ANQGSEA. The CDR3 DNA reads TGCAGCGTTGAACGGACTAGCGGGACAGATACGCAGTATTTT. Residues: CSVERTSGTDTQYF.

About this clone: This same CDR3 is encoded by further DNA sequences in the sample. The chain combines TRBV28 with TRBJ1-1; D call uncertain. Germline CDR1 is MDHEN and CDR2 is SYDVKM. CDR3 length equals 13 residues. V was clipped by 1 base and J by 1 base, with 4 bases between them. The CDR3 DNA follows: TGTGCCAGCAGTTTATCAGGGAACACTGAAGCTTTCTTT. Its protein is CASSLSGNTEAFF.

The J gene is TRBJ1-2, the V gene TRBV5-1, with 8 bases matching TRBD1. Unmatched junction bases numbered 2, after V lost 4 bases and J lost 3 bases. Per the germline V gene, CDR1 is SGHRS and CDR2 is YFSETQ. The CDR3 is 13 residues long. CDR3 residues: CASSQDRDYGYTF. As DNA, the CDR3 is TGCGCCAGCAGCCAGGACAGGGACTATGGCTACACCTTC. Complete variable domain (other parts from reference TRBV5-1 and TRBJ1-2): KAGVTQTPRYLIKTRGQQVTLSCSPISGHRSVSWYQQTPGQGLQFLFEYFSETQRNKGNFPGRFSGRQFSNSRSEMNVSTLELGDSALYLCASSQDRDYGYTFGSGTRLTVV.

DNA for the CDR3: TGTGCCAGCAGACCGGTTTCAAATCAGCCCCAGCATTTT. Encoded protein: CASRPVSNQPQHF. The chain links TRBV6-5 to TRBJ1-5; D not resolved. The CDR3 consists of 13 residues. V dropped 6 bases and J dropped 4 bases, with 10 bases sitting between them. Germline V lookup: CDR1 MNHEY, CDR2 SVGAGI.

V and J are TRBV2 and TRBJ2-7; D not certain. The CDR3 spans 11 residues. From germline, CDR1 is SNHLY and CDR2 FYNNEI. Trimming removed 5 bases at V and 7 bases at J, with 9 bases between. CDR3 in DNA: TGTGCCAGCAGTCCCACTTGGGAGCAGTACTTC. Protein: CASSPTWEQYF.

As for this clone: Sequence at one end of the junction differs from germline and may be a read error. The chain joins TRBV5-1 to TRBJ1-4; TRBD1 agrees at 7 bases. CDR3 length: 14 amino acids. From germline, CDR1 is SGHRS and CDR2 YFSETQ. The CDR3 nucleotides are TGCGCCAGCAGCCCAGGGACAGCTGGAGAAAAACTGCTTTTT. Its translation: CASSPGTAGEKLLF. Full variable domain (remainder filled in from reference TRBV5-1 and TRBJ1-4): KAGVTQTPRYLIKTRGQQVTLSCSPISGHRSVSWYQQTPGQGLQFLFEYFSETQRNKGNFPGRFSGRQFSNSRSEMNVSTLELGDSALYLCASSPGTAGEKLLFGSGTQLSVL.

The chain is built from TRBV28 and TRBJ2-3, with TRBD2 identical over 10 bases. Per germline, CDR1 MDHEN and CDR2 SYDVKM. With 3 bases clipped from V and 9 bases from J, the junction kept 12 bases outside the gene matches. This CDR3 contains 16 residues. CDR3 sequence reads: CASSFALGLAGVTQYF. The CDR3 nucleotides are TGTGCCAGCAGTTTCGCGCTCGGCCTAGCGGGAGTGACGCAGTATTTT.

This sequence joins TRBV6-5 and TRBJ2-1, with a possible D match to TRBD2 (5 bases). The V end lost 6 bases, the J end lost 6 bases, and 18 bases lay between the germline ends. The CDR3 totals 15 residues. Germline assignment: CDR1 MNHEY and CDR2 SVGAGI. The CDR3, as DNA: TGTGCCAGCAGCCCGGACTCTAAACCCTTCAATGAGCAGTTCTTC. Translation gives CASSPDSKPFNEQFF.

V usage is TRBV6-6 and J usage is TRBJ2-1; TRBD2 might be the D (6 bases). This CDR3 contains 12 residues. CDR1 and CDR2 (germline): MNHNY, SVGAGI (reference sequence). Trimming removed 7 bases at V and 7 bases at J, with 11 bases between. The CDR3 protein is CASTRSGNEQFF. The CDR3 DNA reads TGTGCCAGCACCCGAAGCGGGAATGAGCAGTTCTTC.

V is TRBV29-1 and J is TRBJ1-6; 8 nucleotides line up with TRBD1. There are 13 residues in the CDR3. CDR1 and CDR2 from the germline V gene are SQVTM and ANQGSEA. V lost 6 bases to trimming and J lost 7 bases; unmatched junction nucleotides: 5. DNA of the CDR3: TGCAGCGTGAGACAGGGGACCAATTCACCCCTCCACTTT. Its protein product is CSVRQGTNSPLHF.

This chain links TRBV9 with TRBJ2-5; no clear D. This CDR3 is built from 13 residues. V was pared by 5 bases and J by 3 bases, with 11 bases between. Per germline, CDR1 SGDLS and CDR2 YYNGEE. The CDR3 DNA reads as TGTGCCAGCAGTTCTAGACTTAAAGAGACCCAGTACTTC. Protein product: CASSSRLKETQYF.

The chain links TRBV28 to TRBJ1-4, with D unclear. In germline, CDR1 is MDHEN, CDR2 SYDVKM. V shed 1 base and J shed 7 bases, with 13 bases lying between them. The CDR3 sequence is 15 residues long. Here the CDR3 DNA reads TGTGCCAGCAGTTTATCACGGGCCCGGGGTGAAAAACTGTTTTTT. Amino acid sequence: CASSLSRARGEKLFF.

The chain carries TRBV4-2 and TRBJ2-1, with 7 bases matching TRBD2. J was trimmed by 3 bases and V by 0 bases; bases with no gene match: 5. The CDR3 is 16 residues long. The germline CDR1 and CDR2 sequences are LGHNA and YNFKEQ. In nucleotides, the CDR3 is TGTGCCAGCAGCCAAGATTTGCGGGAGTACTACAATGAGCAGTTCTTC. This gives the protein CASSQDLREYYNEQFF.

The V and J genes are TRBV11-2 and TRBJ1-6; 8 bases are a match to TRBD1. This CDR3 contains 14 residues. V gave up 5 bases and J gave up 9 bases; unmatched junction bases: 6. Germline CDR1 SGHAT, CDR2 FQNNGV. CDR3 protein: CASSPGQGGSPLHF. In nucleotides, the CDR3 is TGTGCCAGCAGCCCTGGACAGGGCGGTTCACCCCTCCACTTT.

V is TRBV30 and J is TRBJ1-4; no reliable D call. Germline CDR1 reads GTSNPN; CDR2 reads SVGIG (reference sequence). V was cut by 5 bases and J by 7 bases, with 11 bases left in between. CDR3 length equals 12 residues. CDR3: CAWGNEGEKLFF. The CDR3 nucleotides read TGTGCCTGGGGGAACGAGGGTGAAAAACTGTTTTTT. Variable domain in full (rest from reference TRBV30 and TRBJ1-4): SQTIHQWPATLVQPVGSPLSLECTVEGTSNPNLYWYRQAAGRGLQLLFYSVGIGQISSEVPQNLSASRPQDRQFILSSKKLLLSDSGFYLCAWGNEGEKLFFGSGTQLSVL.

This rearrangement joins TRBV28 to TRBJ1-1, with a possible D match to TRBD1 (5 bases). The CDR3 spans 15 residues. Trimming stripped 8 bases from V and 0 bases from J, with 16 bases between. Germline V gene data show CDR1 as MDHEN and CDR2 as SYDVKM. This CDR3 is CASLRTRSVNTEAFF. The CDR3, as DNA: TGTGCCAGCTTACGGACACGAAGCGTGAACACTGAAGCTTTCTTT.

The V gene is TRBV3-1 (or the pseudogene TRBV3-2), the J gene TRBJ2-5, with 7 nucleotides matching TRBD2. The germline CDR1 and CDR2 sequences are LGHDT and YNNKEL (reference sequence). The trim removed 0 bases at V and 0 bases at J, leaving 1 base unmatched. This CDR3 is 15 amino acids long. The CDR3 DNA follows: TGTGCCAGCAGCCAAGAGGGGACTAACCAAGAGACCCAGTACTTC. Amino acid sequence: CASSQEGTNQETQYF.

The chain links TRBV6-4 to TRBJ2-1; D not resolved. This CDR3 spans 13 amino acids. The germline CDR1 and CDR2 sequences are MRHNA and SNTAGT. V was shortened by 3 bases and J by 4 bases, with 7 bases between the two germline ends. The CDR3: CASSEEEYNEQFF. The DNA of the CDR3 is TGTGCCAGCAGTGAAGAGGAGTACAATGAGCAGTTCTTC.

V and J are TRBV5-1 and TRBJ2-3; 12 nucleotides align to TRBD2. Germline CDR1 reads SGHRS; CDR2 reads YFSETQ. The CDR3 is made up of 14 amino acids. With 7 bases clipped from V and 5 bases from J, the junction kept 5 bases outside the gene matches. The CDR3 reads CASATSGRKDTQYF. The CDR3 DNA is TGCGCCAGCGCGACTAGCGGGAGAAAAGATACGCAGTATTTT.